This T cell receptor beta chain was profiled in a study of CD8 T cells in ankylosing spondylitis (dated by TCRdb to about 2017). Background for the entire study: T cell receptor beta repertoires were profiled in healthy donors and ankylosing spondylitis patients so that disease-linked TCR variants could be found. The full study cohort comprised 25 ankylosing spondylitis patients and some 100 healthy donors. Peripheral blood was sampled, and synovial fluid was additionally collected from ankylosing spondylitis patients. Study-wide conclusions, independent of this receptor: In peripheral blood, the disease-linked clones were found at relatively low frequencies and had a CD8+ phenotype. According to the report, matched synovial fluid samples from ankylosing spondylitis patients were significantly enriched for the disease-linked clones. Blood from ankylosing spondylitis patients appeared to be characterized by a TCR beta motif made up of fewer than ten highly homologous amino acid variants. Some of the motif variants had been reported before in the synovial fluid and blood of reactive arthritis patients, a finding that suggests common disease-initiation mechanisms.

Sequencing relied on an Illumina HiSeq 2500. Quantitative 5'-RACE with molecular barcodes was used to prepare TCR beta libraries. The paper's data handling went like this. A new computational method based on a probabilistic model of VDJ rearrangement was used to identify disease-linked TCR variants. The public reads were reprocessed in TCRdb via fastp at Q25 and MiXCR, keeping in-frame beta chains. Rows matching on CDR3 protein sequence are summarized as one entry with the most common DNA and genes. TCRdb's processing, not the authors', yielded these V and J calls. The sample table shows about 240,000 distinct CDR3 sequences, and 7.5% to 9% are seen once. Nearly 7% of the sample rests with the top ten. For this clonotype: Its antigen is still unknown. Relative to the germline gene, one junction end is altered; a read error may explain this.

Reading the germline V gene gives CDR1 KGHSH and CDR2 LQKENI. The CDR3 has 16 amino acids, counting the end cysteine and phenylalanine. Kept here is only the CDR3 DNA, which spans 48 bases and is read in frame from base 1. What was sequenced was blood, either unsorted or a sorted T cell fraction (not recorded which). The chain is encoded by TRBV18 joined to TRBJ2-5; TRBD2 matches 12 bases in the middle. The TCR originated in a male donor with ankylosing spondylitis or in good health (not recorded which). The base sequence is TGTGCCAGCTCTCCACGGACTAGCGGGGCACAAGAGACCCAGTACTTC. Translation gives CASSPRTSGAQETQYF.